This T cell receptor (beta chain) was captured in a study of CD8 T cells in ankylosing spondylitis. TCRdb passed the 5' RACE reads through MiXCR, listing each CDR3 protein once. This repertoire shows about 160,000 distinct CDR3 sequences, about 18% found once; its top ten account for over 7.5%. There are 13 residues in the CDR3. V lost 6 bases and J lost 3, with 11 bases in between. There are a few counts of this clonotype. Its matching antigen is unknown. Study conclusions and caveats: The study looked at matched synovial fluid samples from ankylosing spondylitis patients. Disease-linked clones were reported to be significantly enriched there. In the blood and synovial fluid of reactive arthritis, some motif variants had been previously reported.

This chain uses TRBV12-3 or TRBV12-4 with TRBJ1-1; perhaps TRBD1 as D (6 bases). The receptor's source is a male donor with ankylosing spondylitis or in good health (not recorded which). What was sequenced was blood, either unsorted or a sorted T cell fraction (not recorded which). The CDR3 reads CASSGGQHTEAFF. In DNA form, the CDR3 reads TGTGCCAGCAGCGGGGGACAACACACTGAAGCTTTCTTT.